This T cell receptor (beta chain) was recorded in a study of T cells after yellow fever vaccination. This clonotype has a handful of counts. Its antigen remains unknown. The study's findings and limits: Peaking faster, on day 5 versus 15, the secondary response was nonetheless weaker.

Using its own MiXCR run on the 5' RACE reads, TCRdb lists one record per CDR3 protein. The profile shows around 310,000 distinct CDR3 sequences, about 4% of them singletons. V trimming: 2 bases; J trimming: 1 base; junction bases outside the gene matches: 6. This CDR3 is 16 amino acids long. Germline-derived CDR1 and CDR2 are SGHRS and YFSETQ. This TCR derives from a man aged 18 to 29 who received the YFV17D yellow fever vaccine. This specimen consisted of PBMCs, obtained 5 days after the yellow fever booster vaccination. The J gene is TRBJ1-3, the V gene TRBV5-1, with 7 bases fitting TRBD1. CDR3 sequence (DNA): TGCGCCAGCAGCTTAGGGGGCGCGAGGTCTGGAAACACCATATATTTT. It translates to CASSLGGARSGNTIYF.